The next 21 T cell receptor beta chains were all read from a single sample in a study of blood T cell repertoires in COVID-19. Sequencing used immunoSEQ multiplex PCR; TCRdb keeps in-frame clones, though not all of them. The sample shows around 270,000 clones, around 90% of them seen only once. Sequenced input: PBMCs or T cells enriched from blood (not recorded which). These receptors all come from a woman in her forties who had been exposed to COVID-19.

This clone was recorded at least ten times. The CDR3 DNA reads TGTGCCAGCAGGTGGAGAACGGGGGGGGAGGCGGCCCAGTACTTC. Its translation is CASRWRTGGEAAQYF. The chain carries TRBV28 and TRBJ2-5, with TRBD2 identical over 8 bases. The CDR3 has 15 amino acids. The V and J ends lost 6 bases and 9 bases, in that order; junction bases with no gene match: 15. CDR1 is MDHEN, CDR2 SYDVKM, per germline.

The rearrangement links TRBV3-1 (or the pseudogene TRBV3-2) to TRBJ1-1; D not resolved. Trimming stripped 0 bases from V and 1 base from J, with 12 bases between. Germline CDR1 LGHDT, CDR2 YNNKEL (reference sequence). This CDR3 is built from 16 residues. The CDR3 reads CASSQEHPGRNTEAFF. In DNA form, the CDR3 reads TGTGCCAGCAGCCAAGAACACCCGGGGAGGAACACTGAAGCTTTCTTT.

V gene TRBV30 combines with J gene TRBJ1-1; 7 bases line up with TRBD1. After removal of 1 base from V and 5 bases from J, the junction contained 10 bases not matched to a gene. CDR3 length: 15 amino acids. The germline V gene has CDR1 GTSNPN and CDR2 SVGIG (reference sequence). This CDR3 reads CAWSAPDRRWTEAFF. The CDR3 nucleotides are TGTGCCTGGAGTGCCCCGGACAGGAGGTGGACTGAAGCTTTCTTT. Full variable domain (remainder filled in from reference TRBV30 and TRBJ1-1): SQTIHQWPATLVQPVGSPLSLECTVEGTSNPNLYWYRQAAGRGLQLLFYSVGIGQISSEVPQNLSASRPQDRQFILSSKKLLLSDSGFYLCAWSAPDRRWTEAFFGQGTRLTVV.

This clone was seen a handful of times. The chain links TRBV25-1 to TRBJ2-1, with 7 bases identical to TRBD2. This CDR3 has 14 residues. CDR1 MGHDK and CDR2 SYGVNS come from the germline V gene. J lost 12 bases, V lost 6 bases, and 14 bases had no gene match. The CDR3 nucleotides are TGTGCCAGCAGCGGTGGGCTAGCGGAGTCATCGCAGTTCTTC. Protein sequence: CASSGGLAESSQFF. Supplemented by reference TRBV25-1 and TRBJ2-1, the full variable domain reads EADIYQTPRYLVIGTGKKITLECSQTMGHDKMYWYQQDPGMELHLIHYSYGVNSTEKGDLSSESTVSRIRTEHFPLTLESARPSHTSQYLCASSGGLAESSQFFGPGTRLTVL.

This clone was observed once. This chain connects TRBV9 to TRBJ1-4; 9 nucleotides match TRBD1. The CDR3 sequence is 15 residues long. V lost 0 bases, J lost 7 bases, and 4 bases stayed unmatched. Germline V CDR1 and CDR2: SGDLS, YYNGEE. CDR3 bases: TGTGCCAGCAGCGTAGGGGACAGGGTTGGTGAAAAACTGTTTTTT. Its translation is CASSVGDRVGEKLFF.

The V call is TRBV2, the J call TRBJ1-5, with a possible D match to TRBD1 (5 bases). This CDR3 has 13 residues. Trimming cost V 5 bases and J 7 bases, with 12 bases left between them. The V gene's germline CDR1 is SNHLY and CDR2 FYNNEI. The CDR3 coding sequence is TGTGCCAGCAGTTACGGATCAGGGCAGCCCCAGCATTTT. It yields the protein CASSYGSGQPQHF. Together with reference TRBV2 and TRBJ1-5, the CDR3 gives the full variable domain: EPEVTQTPSHQVTQMGQEVILRCVPISNHLYFYWYRQILGQKVEFLVSFYNNEISEKSEIFDDQFSVERPDGSNFTLKIRSTKLEDSAMYFCASSYGSGQPQHFGDGTRLSIL.

J is TRBJ2-1 and V is TRBV19; D perhaps matches TRBD2 (5 bases). Germline V gene lookup returns CDR1 LNHDA and CDR2 SQIVND (reference sequence). The V and J ends lost 0 bases and 6 bases respectively, with 6 bases between them. This CDR3 spans 13 amino acids. The CDR3 region has the DNA TGTGCCAGTAGTATAGATCGGGGCAATGAGCAGTTCTTC. Translating it yields CASSIDRGNEQFF. Complete variable domain (other parts from reference TRBV19 and TRBJ2-1): DGGITQSPKYLFRKEGQNVTLSCEQNLNHDAMYWYRQDPGQGLRLIYYSQIVNDFQKGDIAEGYSVSREKKESFPLTVTSAQKNPTAFYLCASSIDRGNEQFFGPGTRLTVL.

This chain uses TRBV10-1 with TRBJ1-4; D gene unclear. Germline V gene data show CDR1 as WNHNN and CDR2 as SYGVQD (reference sequence). The V and J ends lost 8 bases and 5 bases respectively, with 18 bases between them. The CDR3 has 15 amino acids. CDR3 DNA: TGCGCCAGCCCCAATCCTGGCAGGCTCAATGAAAAACTGTTTTTT. This encodes CASPNPGRLNEKLFF.

The J gene is TRBJ2-6, the V gene TRBV24-1; D uncertain. Germline CDR1 is KGHDR and CDR2 is SFDVKD. This CDR3 is 16 amino acids long. Trimming left V 0 bases short and J 1 base short, with 6 bases between. The chain's CDR3 is CATSDLRVSGANVLTF. The CDR3 DNA is TGTGCCACCAGTGATTTGCGGGTGTCTGGGGCCAACGTCCTGACTTTC.

This chain uses TRBV29-1 with TRBJ2-1, with 7 nucleotides matching TRBD1. V trimming: 6 bases; J trimming: 4 bases; junction bases outside the gene matches: 12. This CDR3 region has 15 residues. CDR1 and CDR2 (germline): SQVTM, ANQGSEA. The CDR3 is CSVTTGVDGYNEQFF. CDR3 nucleotides: TGCAGCGTAACCACAGGGGTGGACGGATACAATGAGCAGTTCTTC.

J is TRBJ1-1 and V is TRBV28, with D possibly matching TRBD1 (5 bases). Germline V lookup: CDR1 MDHEN, CDR2 SYDVKM. The V end was cut by 6 bases, the J end by 4 bases, with 15 bases between. The CDR3 runs 14 residues. CDR3 DNA sequence: TGTGCCAGCAGCGGCAGGGAAGGGGTCACTGAAGCTTTCTTT. This sequence encodes CASSGREGVTEAFF.

The gene calls are TRBV6-2 or TRBV6-3 and TRBJ2-2; 11 nucleotides agree with TRBD2. V lost 6 bases and J lost 7; bases outside the gene matches: 10. This CDR3 comprises 16 residues. CDR1 MNHEY and CDR2 SVGEGT come from the germline V gene. CDR3 sequence: CASSQLAGVFNGELFF. DNA for the CDR3: TGTGCCAGCAGCCAACTAGCGGGAGTTTTTAACGGGGAGCTGTTTTTT.

The chain employs TRBV15 and TRBJ1-1; D may be TRBD1 (5 bases). Germline lookup yields CDR1 LNHNV and CDR2 YYDKDF (reference sequence). This CDR3 region has 16 residues. V lost 0 bases and J 10 bases, leaving 21 bases between the germline ends. The CDR3 loop is CATSRDKGSPGYAAFF. CDR3 in DNA: TGTGCCACCAGCAGAGATAAGGGGTCTCCAGGGTATGCAGCTTTCTTT.

This clone was detected a few times. The chain combines TRBV19 with TRBJ1-2; no reliable D call. CDR1 is LNHDA and CDR2 is SQIVND in the germline V gene (reference sequence). The V and J ends lost 5 bases and 4 bases respectively, with 17 bases between them. This CDR3 has 15 amino acids. CDR3 residues: CASSRLELLGYGYTF. The CDR3 DNA is TGTGCCAGTAGTCGTCTAGAGCTCCTGGGCTATGGCTACACCTTC.

The table lists this clone with a count of one. This chain uses TRBV6-5 with TRBJ2-7; D is perhaps TRBD2 (5 bases). V shed 5 bases and J shed 1 base, with 15 bases lying between them. The CDR3 consists of 15 residues. In germline, CDR1 is MNHEY, CDR2 SVGAGI. DNA of the CDR3: TGTGCCAGCAGTCCCGGGGTTTCCAAATCCTACGAGCAGTACTTC. This codes for CASSPGVSKSYEQYF.

The V and J genes are TRBV7-8 and TRBJ2-5; 9 nucleotides align to TRBD2. CDR1 SGHVS and CDR2 FQNEAQ come from the germline V gene. The J segment lost 5 bases and the V segment lost 2 bases, leaving 6 bases of the junction unmatched. CDR3 length: 15 residues. The CDR3 is CASSLSAGGRETQYF. The CDR3 DNA is TGTGCCAGCAGCTTATCCGCGGGGGGGCGGGAGACCCAGTACTTC.

The chain employs TRBV4-3 and TRBJ2-1; 7 positions match TRBD1. Germline V lookup: CDR1 LGHNA, CDR2 YSLEER. The CDR3 loop spans 17 amino acids. The V and J ends lost 0 bases and 6 bases, in that order; junction bases with no gene match: 11. Written as DNA, the CDR3 is TGCGCCAGCAGCCAAGATCTAGGCAGGGGGTTCCGCAATGAGCAGTTCTTC. Protein product: CASSQDLGRGFRNEQFF.

J is TRBJ2-5 and V is TRBV4-1; 8 nucleotides align to TRBD1. The germline CDR1 and CDR2 sequences are MGHRA and YSYEKL. This CDR3 comprises 16 residues. Trimming removed 1 base from V and 0 bases from J; junction bases left unmatched: 4. CDR3 in DNA: TGCGCCAGCAGCCAAGGGAGGGGACAGGACCAAGAGACCCAGTACTTC. Protein sequence: CASSQGRGQDQETQYF.

As regards this clone: The sample holds other DNA sequences that translate to the same CDR3. This sequence joins TRBV19 and TRBJ1-1; possibly TRBD1 for D (5 bases). The CDR3 sequence is 14 residues long. The germline V gene encodes CDR1 LNHDA and CDR2 SQIVND (reference sequence). V lost 3 bases, J lost 4 bases, and 12 bases lay in between. The CDR3 sequence: CASSISGGGTEAFF. The CDR3 nucleotides are TGTGCCAGTAGTATCAGCGGGGGGGGCACTGAAGCTTTCTTT.

The chain employs TRBV6-5 and TRBJ2-7; D uncertain. Trimming removed 5 bases at V and 3 bases at J, with 14 bases between. Germline lookup yields CDR1 MNHEY and CDR2 SVGAGI. This CDR3 region has 14 residues. In DNA, the CDR3 is TGTGCCAGCAGTCCCACGGGTCCCATCTACGAGCAGTACTTC. Translated: CASSPTGPIYEQYF.

The chain links TRBV10-3 to TRBJ2-1; 12 bases map to TRBD2. Germline V gene sequence: CDR1 ENHRY, CDR2 SYGVKD. CDR3 length equals 17 residues. With 8 bases clipped from V and 6 bases from J, the junction kept 14 bases outside the gene matches. The CDR3, as DNA: TGTGCCATCCAGACTAGCGGGAGCGCCCTGGGGCTCAATGAGCAGTTCTTC. Protein sequence: CAIQTSGSALGLNEQFF.